This TCR beta chain was profiled in a study of vaccination and CD4 T cells after COVID-19. For the study at large: Median time from second vaccine dose to sampling was about 70 days (14 to 241).

This CDR3 is 13 amino acids long. V gave up 1 base and J gave up 9 bases, with 13 bases separating them. Via MiXCR, TCRdb re-called the PCR reads, giving one row per CDR3 protein. The sample records just over 20,000 distinct CDR3 sequences, about 60% being singletons. The gene calls are TRBV12-3 or TRBV12-4 and TRBJ2-7; D is possibly TRBD1 (5 bases). The sequence derives from a human donor who had recovered from COVID-19. The specimen comprised CD4+ T cells from blood, sampled before SARS-CoV-2 vaccination. This chain's CDR3 is CASSLEAGKVQYF. The CDR3 region has the DNA TGTGCCAGCAGTTTAGAGGCAGGGAAAGTGCAGTACTTC.